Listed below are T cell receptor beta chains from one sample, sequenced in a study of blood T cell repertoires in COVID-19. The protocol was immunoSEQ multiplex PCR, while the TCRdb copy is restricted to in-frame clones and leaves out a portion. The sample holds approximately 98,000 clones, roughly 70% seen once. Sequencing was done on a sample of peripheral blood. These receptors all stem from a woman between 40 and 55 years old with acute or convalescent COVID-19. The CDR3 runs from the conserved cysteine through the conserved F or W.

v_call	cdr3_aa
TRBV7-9	CASSLGGQGHQPQHF
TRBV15	CATSRDRDRGLEKLFF
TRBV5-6	CASRRLGGSGDNEQFF
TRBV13	CASSPGGLTGELFF
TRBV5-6	CASSEGQGAITQYF
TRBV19	CASILRGQGDCTDTQYF
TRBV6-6	CASTQRRDTEAFF
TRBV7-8	CASSPGGAGNTIYF
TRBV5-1	CASSKDRRTNEKLFF
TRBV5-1	CASSLMGGSSGANVLTF
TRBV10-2	CASREAGLDGYTF
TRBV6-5	CASSRPGATEAFF
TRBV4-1	CASSQLALGGTGGNSPLHF
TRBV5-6	CASSWSSYEQYF
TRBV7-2	CASSMTGWNTEAFF
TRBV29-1	CSVERGKGAGEQFF
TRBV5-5	CASSLSQGRDTEAFF
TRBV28	CASRAGTRGDTQYF
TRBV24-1	CATSVEGATGYTF
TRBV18	CASSPPTGDPTAYGYTF
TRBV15	CATSARGTGANTIYF
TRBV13	CASSSEGANSPLHF
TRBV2	CASSDWGDYEQYF
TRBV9	CASSADWIQETQYF
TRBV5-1	CASSLGRGSEQYF
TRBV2	CASKGGYGSEAFF
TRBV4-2	CASSQDRTLWALHF
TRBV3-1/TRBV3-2	CASSQRGGGGADTQYF
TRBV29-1	CSVYRTGGGEQYF
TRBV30	CAWSLKGLDGEKLFF
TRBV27	CASSRDRGREKLFF
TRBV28	CASSFRQWNTGELFF
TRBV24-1	CATSETGGSKNIQYF